This section outlines one TCR beta chain sequence together with its context. This clone may be a read error of a much larger clone one base away. Other DNA sequences within the sample encode an identical CDR3. This table comes from immunoSEQ multiplex PCR, and its TCRdb copy is limited to in-frame clones, with some not included. The sample yields about 2,600 clones, around four fifths seen once. This record belongs to a study of tumour-infiltrating T cells in Burkitt lymphoma. Study-wide background: Survival, overall and progression-free, tracked with productive clonality.

The CDR3 is made up of 17 amino acids. The germline V gene has CDR1 MGHRA and CDR2 YSYEKL. The V gene lost 0 bases and the J gene lost 7 bases, with 19 bases spanning the gap. The clonotype was recovered from a human donor with diffuse large B-cell lymphoma. Sequencing used tumor tissue. The rearrangement uses TRBV4-1 and TRBJ2-1; D might be TRBD2 (6 bases). The CDR3 bases are TGCGCCAGCAGCCAAGATTGGAGGGCCAGAGTTTCAAATGAGCAGTTCTTC. Its translation is CASSQDWRARVSNEQFF.